This TCR beta chain was identified in a study of spatial heterogeneity in lung cancer. Study context: Sequenced follow-up PBMC samples came a median of approximately 2 years after resection, where available.

TCRdb analysed the 5' RACE reads with MiXCR anew, one entry per CDR3 protein. The data show approximately 30,000 distinct CDR3 sequences, over 9.5% seen once. The time point was: blood at routine non-recurrence follow-up after resection. The sample here was PBMCs, taken at follow-up. The sequence derives from a female donor with early-stage non-small cell lung cancer.

The CDR3 nucleotides are TGCAGTGCTTTCGACGGCACTGAAGCTTTCTTT. This sequence encodes CSAFDGTEAFF. The gene calls are TRBV20-1 and TRBJ1-1; no definite D call. V lost 5 bases and J lost 4, with 8 bases in between. This CDR3 contains 11 residues. Germline V gene sequence: CDR1 DFQATT, CDR2 SNEGSKA (reference sequence).